These 13 T cell receptor beta chains were all obtained from the same sample, sequenced in a study of CD8 T cell repertoires and HIV-1 epitope variants. The method was immunoSEQ multiplex PCR; TCRdb's version includes in-frame clones alone and lacks a portion of them. The sample records under 100,000 clones, roughly four fifths being singletons. The specimen sequenced was uncultured baseline CD8+ T cells from peripheral blood mononuclear cells (PBMCs). The receptors stem from a male donor with HIV.

The genes are TRBV19 and TRBJ1-5; 8 bases align to TRBD1. Germline V gives CDR1 LNHDA, CDR2 SQIVND (reference sequence). Trimming took 7 bases from V and 6 from J; bases not matched to a gene: 5. This CDR3 region has 13 residues. In DNA form, the CDR3 reads TGTGCCAGTAACCTGGACAGGGCTCAGCCCCAGCATTTT. Residues: CASNLDRAQPQHF.

The rearrangement links TRBV19 to TRBJ2-7; no reliable D call. From germline, CDR1 is LNHDA and CDR2 SQIVND (reference sequence). The V end was cut by 5 bases, the J end by 0 bases, with 8 bases between. The CDR3 covers 13 residues. The CDR3, as DNA: TGTGCCAGTAGTCACCAGAGCTCCTACGAGCAGTACTTC. Amino acid sequence: CASSHQSSYEQYF.

The chain employs TRBV6-5 and TRBJ1-5; TRBD1 agrees at 7 bases. J gave up 6 bases and V 2 bases, and 7 bases lay outside the gene matches. Germline CDR1 reads MNHEY; CDR2 reads SVGAGI. There are 15 residues in the CDR3. The CDR3 here is CASSYRTGKGQPQHF. CDR3 bases: TGTGCCAGCAGTTACAGGACAGGCAAAGGTCAGCCCCAGCATTTT.

The chain joins TRBV7-9 to TRBJ2-7; D perhaps matches TRBD1 (5 bases). V was trimmed by 5 bases and J by 1 base, leaving 12 bases between them. The CDR3 spans 14 residues. Germline V gives CDR1 SEHNR, CDR2 FQNEAQ (reference sequence). CDR3 DNA: TGTGCCAGCAGCCCCGTGCAGGGTTCCTACGAGCAGTACTTC. As protein: CASSPVQGSYEQYF.

V and J are TRBV10-2 and TRBJ2-5; D may be TRBD1 (5 bases). The CDR3 extends over 15 amino acids. CDR1 is WSHSY and CDR2 is SAAADI in the germline V gene. V gave up 3 bases and J gave up 2 bases, with 13 bases separating them. The CDR3 DNA follows: TGCGCCAGCAGTGAAGGGCAGGGCTTACAAGAGACCCAGTACTTC. Translation: CASSEGQGLQETQYF.

A few counts support this clone. The chain employs TRBV14 and TRBJ2-3; no clear D. Germline CDR1 and CDR2: SGHDN and FVKESK. The CDR3 is 13 amino acids. V dropped 0 bases and J dropped 6 bases, with 7 bases sitting between them. The CDR3 protein is CASSQDRLDTQYF. In DNA form, the CDR3 reads TGTGCCAGCAGCCAAGATAGATTGGATACGCAGTATTTT.

There are a few counts of this clone. The chain carries TRBV9 and TRBJ2-7; D may be TRBD2 (5 bases). CDR1 and CDR2 from the germline V gene are SGDLS and YYNGEE. V was cut by 7 bases and J by 1 base, with 15 bases left in between. CDR3 length: 14 amino acids. CDR3 DNA: TGTGCCAGCGGGCCAGACTACTCTTCCTACGAGCAGTACTTC. It codes for CASGPDYSSYEQYF. Supplemented by reference TRBV9 and TRBJ2-7, the full variable domain reads DSGVTQTPKHLITATGQRVTLRCSPRSGDLSVYWYQQSLDQGLQFLIQYYNGEERAKGNILERFSAQQFPDLHSELNLSSLELGDSALYFCASGPDYSSYEQYFGPGTRLTVT.

This clone has only a few counts. As DNA, the CDR3 is TGTGCCAGCAGTTTCCCAGGTGGTGAGCAGTACTTC. It specifies CASSFPGGEQYF. The chain combines TRBV27 with TRBJ2-7; D is undetermined. The length of the CDR3 is 12 residues. Deletions cut 3 bases from V and 7 bases from J, with 10 bases between. Looked up from germline, CDR1 is MNHEY and CDR2 is SMNVEV (reference sequence).

V gene TRBV28 combines with J gene TRBJ1-1; D is undetermined. The V gene's germline CDR1 is MDHEN and CDR2 SYDVKM. The CDR3 totals 12 residues. V lost 6 bases and J lost 1, with 6 bases in between. CDR3 loop: CASRTRNTEAFF. CDR3 nucleotides: TGTGCCAGCAGGACAAGGAACACTGAAGCTTTCTTT. The variable domain in full, with the rest retrieved from reference TRBV28 and TRBJ1-1, is DVKVTQSSRYLVKRTGEKVFLECVQDMDHENMFWYRQDPGLGLRLIYFSYDVKMKEKGDIPEGYSVSREKKERFSLILESASTNQTSMYLCASRTRNTEAFFGQGTRLTVV.

This chain joins TRBV5-1 and TRBJ2-3, with TRBD1 identical over 11 bases. V lost 4 bases to trimming and J lost 3 bases; unmatched junction nucleotides: 10. The CDR3 runs to 17 residues. The V gene's germline CDR1 is SGHRS and CDR2 YFSETQ. Here the CDR3 DNA reads TGCGCCAGCAGCCCGGACCGGACAGGGGGCGTAACAGATACGCAGTATTTT. Amino acids: CASSPDRTGGVTDTQYF.

The J gene is TRBJ2-1, the V gene TRBV19; TRBD2 aligns across 13 bases. V trimming: 10 bases; J trimming: 6 bases; junction bases outside the gene matches: 15. There are 17 residues in the CDR3. The germline CDR1 and CDR2 sequences are LNHDA and SQIVND (reference sequence). The CDR3 DNA follows: TGTGCCACTGCACTAGCGGGGGGGCCGAGATTAAGCAATGAGCAGTTCTTC. Translated, it gives CATALAGGPRLSNEQFF.

The rearrangement uses TRBV15 and TRBJ1-3; D not resolved. CDR3 length: 14 amino acids. CDR1 and CDR2 from the germline V gene are LNHNV and YYDKDF (reference sequence). V lost 0 bases and J lost 5, with 8 bases in between. CDR3 loop: CATSRDRARNTIYF. Here the CDR3 DNA reads TGTGCCACCAGCAGAGATCGGGCAAGAAACACCATATATTTT.

The rearrangement uses TRBV28 and TRBJ2-7; possibly TRBD1 or TRBD2 for D (5 bases each). Germline values: CDR1 MDHEN, CDR2 SYDVKM. The CDR3 sequence is 15 residues long. Trimming pared 5 bases from V and 2 bases from J, leaving 16 bases between. CDR3 sequence reads: CASSGYGTDPYEQYF. The CDR3 DNA is TGTGCCAGCAGTGGTTATGGGACGGATCCCTACGAGCAGTACTTC.